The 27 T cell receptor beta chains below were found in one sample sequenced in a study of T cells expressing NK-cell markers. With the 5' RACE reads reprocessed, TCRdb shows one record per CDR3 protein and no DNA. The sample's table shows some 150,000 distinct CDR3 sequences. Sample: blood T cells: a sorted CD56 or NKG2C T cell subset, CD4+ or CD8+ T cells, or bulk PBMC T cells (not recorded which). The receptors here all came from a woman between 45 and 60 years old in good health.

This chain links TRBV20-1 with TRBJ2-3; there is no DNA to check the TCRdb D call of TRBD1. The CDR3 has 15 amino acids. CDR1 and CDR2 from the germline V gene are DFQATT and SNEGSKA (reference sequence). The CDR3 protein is CSAREEPGGPDTQYF.

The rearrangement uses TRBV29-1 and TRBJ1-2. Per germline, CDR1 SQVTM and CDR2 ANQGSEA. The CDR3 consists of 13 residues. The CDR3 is CSAQTDRRVGYTF.

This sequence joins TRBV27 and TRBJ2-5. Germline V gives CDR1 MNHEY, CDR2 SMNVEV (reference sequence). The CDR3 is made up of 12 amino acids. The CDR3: CASRGPKETQYF.

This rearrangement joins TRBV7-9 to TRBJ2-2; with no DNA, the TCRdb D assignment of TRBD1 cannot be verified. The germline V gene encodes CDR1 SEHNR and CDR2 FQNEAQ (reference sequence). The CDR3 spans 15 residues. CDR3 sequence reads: CASSATDRDPGELFF.

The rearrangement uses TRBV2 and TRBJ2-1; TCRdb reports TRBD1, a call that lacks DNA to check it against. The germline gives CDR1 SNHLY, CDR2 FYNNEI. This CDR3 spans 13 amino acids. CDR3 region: CASRLDTNNEQFF. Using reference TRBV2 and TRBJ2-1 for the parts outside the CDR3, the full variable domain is EPEVTQTPSHQVTQMGQEVILRCVPISNHLYFYWYRQILGQKVEFLVSFYNNEISEKSEIFDDQFSVERPDGSNFTLKIRSTKLEDSAMYFCASRLDTNNEQFFGPGTRLTVL.

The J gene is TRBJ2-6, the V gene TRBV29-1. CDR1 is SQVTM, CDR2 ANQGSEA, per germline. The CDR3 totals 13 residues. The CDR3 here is CSAYSSGANVLTF.

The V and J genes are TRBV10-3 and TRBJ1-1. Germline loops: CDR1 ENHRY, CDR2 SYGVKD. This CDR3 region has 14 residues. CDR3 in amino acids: CAITGGTLNTEAFF.

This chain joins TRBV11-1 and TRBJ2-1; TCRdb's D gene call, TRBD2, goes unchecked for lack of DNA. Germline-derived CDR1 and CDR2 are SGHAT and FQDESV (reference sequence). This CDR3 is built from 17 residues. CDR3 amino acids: CASSLNPSGSSYNEQFF. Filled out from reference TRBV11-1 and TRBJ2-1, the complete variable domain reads EAEVAQSPRYKITEKSQAVAFWCDPISGHATLYWYRQILGQGPELLVQFQDESVVDDSQLPKDRFSAERLKGVDSTLKIQPAELGDSAMYLCASSLNPSGSSYNEQFFGPGTRLTVL.

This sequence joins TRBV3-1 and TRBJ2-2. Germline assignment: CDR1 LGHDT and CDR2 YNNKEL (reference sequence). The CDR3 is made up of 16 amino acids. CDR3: CASSQTPLDNTGELFF.

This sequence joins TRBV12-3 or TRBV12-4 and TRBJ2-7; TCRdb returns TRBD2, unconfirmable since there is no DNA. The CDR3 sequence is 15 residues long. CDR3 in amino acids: CASSGRLAGGDEQYF.

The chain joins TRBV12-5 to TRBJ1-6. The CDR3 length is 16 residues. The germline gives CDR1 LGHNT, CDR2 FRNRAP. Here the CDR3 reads CASGLDSSSYNSPLHF.

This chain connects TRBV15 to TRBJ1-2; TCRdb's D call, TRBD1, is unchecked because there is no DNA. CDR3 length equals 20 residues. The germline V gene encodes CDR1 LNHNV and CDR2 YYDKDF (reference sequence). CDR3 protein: CATSRDPIDSMGQGGYGYTF.

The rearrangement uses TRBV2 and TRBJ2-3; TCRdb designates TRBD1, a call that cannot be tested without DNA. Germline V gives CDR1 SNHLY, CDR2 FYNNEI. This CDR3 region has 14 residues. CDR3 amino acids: CASVGGAGTDTQYF. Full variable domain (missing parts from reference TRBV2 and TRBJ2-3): EPEVTQTPSHQVTQMGQEVILRCVPISNHLYFYWYRQILGQKVEFLVSFYNNEISEKSEIFDDQFSVERPDGSNFTLKIRSTKLEDSAMYFCASVGGAGTDTQYFGPGTRLTVL.

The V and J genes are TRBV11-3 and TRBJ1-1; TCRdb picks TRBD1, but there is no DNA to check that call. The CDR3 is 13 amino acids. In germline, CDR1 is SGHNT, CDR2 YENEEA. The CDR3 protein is CASSLTGDTEAFF.

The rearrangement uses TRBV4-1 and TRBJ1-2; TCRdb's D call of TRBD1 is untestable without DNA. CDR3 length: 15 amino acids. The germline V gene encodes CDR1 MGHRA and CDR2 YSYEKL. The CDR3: CASSQVRDRVYGYTF.

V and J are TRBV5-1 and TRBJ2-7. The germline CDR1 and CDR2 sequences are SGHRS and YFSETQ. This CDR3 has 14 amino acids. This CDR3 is CASSLGRSPYEQYF.

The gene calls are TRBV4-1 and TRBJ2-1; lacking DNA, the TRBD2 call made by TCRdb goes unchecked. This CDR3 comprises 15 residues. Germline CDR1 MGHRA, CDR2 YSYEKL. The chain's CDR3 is CASSPTSEAYNEQFF.

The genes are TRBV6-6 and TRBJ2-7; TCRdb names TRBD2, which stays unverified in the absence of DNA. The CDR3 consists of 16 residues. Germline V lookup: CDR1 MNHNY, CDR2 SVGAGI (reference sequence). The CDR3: CASSQTLVANLDEQYF.

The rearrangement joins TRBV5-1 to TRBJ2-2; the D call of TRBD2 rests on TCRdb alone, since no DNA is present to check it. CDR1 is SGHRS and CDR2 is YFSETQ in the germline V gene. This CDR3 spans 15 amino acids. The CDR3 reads CASSPSSTNTGELFF.

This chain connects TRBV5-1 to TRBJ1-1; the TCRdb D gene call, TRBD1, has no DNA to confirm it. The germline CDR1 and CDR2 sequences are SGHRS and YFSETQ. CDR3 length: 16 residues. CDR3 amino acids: CASSSGTFEMNTEAFF. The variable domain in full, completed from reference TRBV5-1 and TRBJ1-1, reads KAGVTQTPRYLIKTRGQQVTLSCSPISGHRSVSWYQQTPGQGLQFLFEYFSETQRNKGNFPGRFSGRQFSNSRSEMNVSTLELGDSALYLCASSSGTFEMNTEAFFGQGTRLTVV.

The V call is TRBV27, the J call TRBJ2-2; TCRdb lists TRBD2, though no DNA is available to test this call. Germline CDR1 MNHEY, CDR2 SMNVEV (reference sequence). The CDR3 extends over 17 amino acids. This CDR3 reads CASSLTLAGANTGELFF.

This chain's CDR3 is CASRTGGSYEQYF. V and J are TRBV6-5 and TRBJ2-7; no DNA is available, so the TRBD1 call from TCRdb remains unchecked. CDR1 is MNHEY and CDR2 is SVGAGI in the germline V gene. There are 13 residues in the CDR3.

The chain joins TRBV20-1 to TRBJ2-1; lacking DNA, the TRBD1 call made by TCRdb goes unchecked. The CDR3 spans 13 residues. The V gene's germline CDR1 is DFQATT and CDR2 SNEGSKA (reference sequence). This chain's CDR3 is CSARGGNYNEQFF.

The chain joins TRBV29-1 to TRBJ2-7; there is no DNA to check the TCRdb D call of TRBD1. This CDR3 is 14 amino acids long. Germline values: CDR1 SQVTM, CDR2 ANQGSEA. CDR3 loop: CSVVGGQSKYEQYF.

The CDR3 is CATSDEDRAGTGELFF. The rearrangement links TRBV24-1 to TRBJ2-2; TCRdb returns TRBD1, unconfirmable since there is no DNA. This CDR3 region has 16 residues. The germline CDR1 and CDR2 sequences are KGHDR and SFDVKD.

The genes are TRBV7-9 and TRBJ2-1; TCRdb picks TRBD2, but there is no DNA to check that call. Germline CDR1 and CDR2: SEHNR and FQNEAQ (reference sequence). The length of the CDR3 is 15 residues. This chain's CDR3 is CASSPRGIPDNEQFF.

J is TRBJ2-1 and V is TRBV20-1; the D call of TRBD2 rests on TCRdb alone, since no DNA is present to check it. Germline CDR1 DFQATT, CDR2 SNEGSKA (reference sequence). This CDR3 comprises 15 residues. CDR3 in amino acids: CSARDHTASIGEQFF.